The clone carrying this TCR beta chain was found many times. The target antigen is unknown. The sample is drawn from a study of T cells after yellow fever vaccination. Findings and caveats of the study: The booster saw the reappearance of most primary-vaccination clones (more than 95% CD4, almost 90% CD8). Among all clonotypes, a small share was observed in both CD4 and CD8 compartments.

J was trimmed by 5 bases and V by 5 bases; bases with no gene match: 13. The CDR3 sequence is 17 residues long. A universal primer site and UMIs were added as TCR cDNA was made by 5'RACE template switching. One entry per CDR3 protein, called by TCRdb with MiXCR from the 5' RACE reads. The sample lists 100,000 to 150,000 distinct CDR3 sequences, 7.4% seen once, with 2% to 3% in the top ten. The TCR was taken from a man aged 18 to 29 who received the YFV17D yellow fever vaccine. Specimen: CD4+ T cells sorted from PBMCs, collected more than 8 days after the first yellow fever vaccination. This chain links TRBV12-3 or TRBV12-4 with TRBJ1-5; 9 positions match TRBD1. The CDR3 here is CASSRTGALAMDQPQHF. CDR3 nucleotides: TGTGCCAGCAGTCGGACAGGGGCCCTGGCCATGGATCAGCCCCAGCATTTT.